The 26 T cell receptor beta chains below all came from one sample that was sequenced in a study of T cells in women clearing cervical HPV infection. TCRdb's copy holds only in-frame clones and misses some; the assay was immunoSEQ multiplex PCR. The listing records under 45,000 clones. Sequenced material: blood buffy coat. Receptors originate from a woman between 18 and 75 years old with a cervical HPV16 infection that either progressed to CIN3+ or cleared (not recorded which).

In regard to this clone: The CDR3 is cut off 3 residues early in the read; its end comes from the germline J gene. J is TRBJ2-5 and V is TRBV19, with 9 bases aligning to TRBD1. J gave up 5 bases and V 7 bases, and 11 bases lay outside the gene matches. Per the germline V gene, CDR1 is LNHDA and CDR2 is SQIVND (reference sequence). The CDR3 is 15 residues long. The part of the CDR3 DNA that was read is TGTGCCAGTAAGGATCCAACAGGGGGCAAGGAGACC. Its protein is CASKDPTGGKET. The entire CDR3 reads CASKDPTGGKETQYF.

As regards this clone: The CDR3 extends 3 residues past the end of the read, so its final part is completed from the germline J gene. The chain carries TRBV27 and TRBJ2-7; maybe TRBD2 (6 bases). The V end was cut by 2 bases, the J end by 5 bases, with 13 bases between. There are 14 residues in the CDR3. The germline V gene has CDR1 MNHEY and CDR2 SMNVEV (reference sequence). CDR3 amino acids: CASSLIGGVHEQYF. The sequenced CDR3 bases are TGTGCCAGCAGTTTAATCGGGGGTGTCCACGAG.

On this clone: The CDR3 goes on 3 residues after the read ends, and that part is filled in from the germline J gene. This chain joins TRBV12-3 or TRBV12-4 and TRBJ2-5; TRBD1 agrees at 7 bases. The V gene end was trimmed by 3 bases and the J gene end by 6 bases; junction bases not matched to a gene: 4. This CDR3 comprises 13 residues. The part of the CDR3 DNA that was read is TGTGCCAGCAGTTTTACAGGGGTTAAGACC. Translated, it gives CASSFTGVKT. The whole CDR3 sequence is CASSFTGVKTQYF.

Notes on this clone: The DNA ends 3 residues before the CDR3 does, and the rest of the CDR3 is filled in from the germline J gene. The rearrangement uses TRBV5-5 and TRBJ2-7; tentatively, D is TRBD1 (6 bases). Trimming removed 0 bases at V and 4 bases at J, with 11 bases between. The CDR3 has 14 residues. CDR1 is SGHKS, CDR2 YYEKEE, per germline (reference sequence). The CDR3 sequence: CASSLVRGPYEQYF. CDR3 bases read: TGTGCCAGCAGCTTGGTCAGGGGTCCATACGAG.

CDR3 sequence: CASSHRQGASSPLHF. The DNA read from the CDR3 is TGCGCCAGCAGCCACCGACAGGGGGCCTCTTCACCC. The gene calls are TRBV5-1 and TRBJ1-6; 10 bases match TRBD1. The CDR3 end lies 3 residues beyond the end of the read and is filled in from the germline J gene. This CDR3 has 15 residues. The V and J ends lost 4 bases and 9 bases, in that order; junction bases with no gene match: 7. Germline CDR1 and CDR2: SGHRS and YFSETQ.

Note on this clone: The DNA ends 3 residues before the CDR3 does, and the rest of the CDR3 is filled in from the germline J gene. The chain recombines TRBV19 with TRBJ1-1, with TRBD1 as a possible D gene (5 bases). V gave up 4 bases and J gave up 0 bases, with 24 bases separating them. The CDR3 is made up of 19 amino acids. Germline lookup yields CDR1 LNHDA and CDR2 SQIVND (reference sequence). The CDR3 region is CASSKDKQRLSPLNTEAFF. CDR3 DNA (partial): TGTGCCAGTAGTAAGGACAAGCAAAGACTCTCACCTTTGAACACTGAA.

On this clone: The read falls 3 residues short of the CDR3 end, and the missing part is taken from the germline J gene. V gene TRBV5-1 combines with J gene TRBJ1-3; D remains ambiguous. Germline V CDR1 and CDR2: SGHRS, YFSETQ. This CDR3 spans 14 amino acids. V was clipped by 4 bases and J by 1 base, with 9 bases between them. CDR3 sequence reads: CASSPVTSGNTIYF. The DNA read from the CDR3 is TGCGCCAGCAGCCCCGTGACTTCTGGAAACACC.

A remark on this clone: The missing CDR3 end, 3 residues past where the read stops, is filled in from the germline J gene. This chain links TRBV19 with TRBJ2-7; D gene uncertain. Germline CDR1 is LNHDA and CDR2 is SQIVND (reference sequence). V was shortened by 10 bases and J by 3 bases, with 10 bases between the two germline ends. The CDR3 loop spans 11 amino acids. The DNA read from the CDR3 is TGTGCCACCGCCTACAGCTACGAG. Its protein product is CATAYSYE. From start to end, the CDR3 is CATAYSYEQYF.

As regards this clone: The CDR3 end lies 3 residues beyond the end of the read and is filled in from the germline J gene. The J gene is TRBJ2-7, the V gene TRBV5-1; 8 nucleotides line up with TRBD1. V lost 1 base to trimming and J lost 0 bases; unmatched junction nucleotides: 9. The CDR3 contains 17 residues. From germline, CDR1 is SGHRS and CDR2 YFSETQ. The CDR3 sequence is CASSLRDFGTGSYEQYF. Partial CDR3 DNA: TGCGCCAGCAGCTTGAGGGACTTCGGGACAGGCTCCTACGAG.

Comments on this clone: The read stops 3 residues short of the end of the CDR3; the missing end is completed from the germline J gene. This chain links TRBV5-6 with TRBJ2-4, with D uncertain. The V gene lost 4 bases and the J gene lost 0 bases, with 11 bases spanning the gap. In germline, CDR1 is SGHDT, CDR2 YYEEEE. CDR3 length: 15 residues. The covered CDR3 bases are TGTGCCAGCAGCCACTCTGGGCTAGCCAAAAACATT. As protein: CASSHSGLAKNI. The complete CDR3 sequence is CASSHSGLAKNIQYF.

The CDR3 spells CATSDFTDTQYF. The part of the CDR3 DNA that was read is TGTGCCACCAGTGACTTCACAGATACG. The V gene is TRBV24-1, the J gene TRBJ2-3; D is unclear. The DNA ends 3 residues before the CDR3 does, and the rest of the CDR3 is filled in from the germline J gene. The CDR3 extends over 12 amino acids. Looked up from germline, CDR1 is KGHDR and CDR2 is SFDVKD. Trimming pared 4 bases from V and 2 bases from J, leaving 3 bases between.

Points on this clone: The read ends 3 residues shy of where the CDR3 ends; the end is completed using the germline J gene. The rearrangement links TRBV19 to TRBJ2-4; TRBD1 agrees at 11 bases. The germline gives CDR1 LNHDA, CDR2 SQIVND (reference sequence). This CDR3 has 17 residues. V lost 5 bases, J lost 3 bases, and 9 bases stayed unmatched. CDR3 sequence reads: CASSPRTGGYGKNIQYF. Incomplete CDR3 DNA: TGTGCCAGTAGTCCCCGGACAGGGGGCTATGGCAAAAACATT.

The CDR3 sequence is CASSRGELQETQYF. Partial CDR3 DNA: TGCGCCAGCAGCAGGGGAGAACTTCAAGAGACC. This chain joins TRBV5-1 and TRBJ2-5, with D perhaps being TRBD1 or TRBD2 (5 bases each). The missing CDR3 end, 3 residues past where the read stops, is filled in from the germline J gene. Trimming cost V 4 bases and J 2 bases, with 12 bases left between them. The length of the CDR3 is 14 residues. CDR1 is SGHRS and CDR2 is YFSETQ in the germline V gene.

In regard to this clone: The read terminates 3 residues ahead of where the CDR3 ends, so the germline J gene completes it. The chain is built from TRBV7-6 and TRBJ2-5; 8 nucleotides agree with TRBD2. V shed 2 bases and J 2 bases; nucleotides not matched to a gene: 7. Germline CDR1 reads SGHVS; CDR2 reads FNYEAQ. This CDR3 has 16 amino acids. The CDR3 region is CASSLSPGGNQETQYF. CDR3 DNA, as far as it was read: TGTGCCAGCAGCTTAAGTCCGGGGGGGAATCAAGAGACC.

With respect to this clone: The read ends 3 residues before the CDR3 terminus; that terminus is restored from the germline J gene. The chain combines TRBV30 with TRBJ2-2, with D tentatively TRBD2 (7 bases). V dropped 3 bases and J dropped 5 bases, with 16 bases sitting between them. Germline V gene lookup returns CDR1 GTSNPN and CDR2 SVGIG (reference sequence). The CDR3 is 15 residues long. The sequenced CDR3 bases are TGTGCCTGGAGCGCACTCCGGGGGGCTACCGGGGAG. Amino acid sequence: CAWSALRGATGE. The whole CDR3 is CAWSALRGATGELFF.

Comment on this clone: The DNA ends 3 residues before the CDR3 does, and the rest of the CDR3 is filled in from the germline J gene. The J gene is TRBJ1-5, the V gene TRBV4-1; D perhaps matches TRBD1 (6 bases). The CDR3 runs 14 residues. Trimming removed 5 bases from V and 5 bases from J, with 13 bases in between. Germline V lookup: CDR1 MGHRA, CDR2 YSYEKL. The CDR3 loop reads CASSYTGFDQPQHF. The CDR3 DNA, read in part, is TGCGCCAGCAGCTATACAGGGTTTGATCAGCCC.

Comment on this clone: The sequence runs out 3 residues before the end of the CDR3; the remainder is reconstructed from the germline J gene. The V gene is TRBV30, the J gene TRBJ2-1; TRBD1 might be the D (5 bases). Germline V gene sequence: CDR1 GTSNPN, CDR2 SVGIG (reference sequence). V lost 5 bases to trimming and J lost 7 bases, with 9 bases between them. The CDR3 has 11 amino acids. The CDR3 is CAWAGPNEQFF. CDR3 DNA, as far as it was read: TGTGCCTGGGCAGGGCCAAATGAG.

Note on this clone: The read gets to within 3 residues of the CDR3 end, and the germline J gene fills in the rest. This chain uses TRBV20-1 with TRBJ2-1, with TRBD2 identical over 8 bases. CDR1 DFQATT and CDR2 SNEGSKA come from the germline V gene (reference sequence). CDR3 length: 12 amino acids. J gave up 7 bases and V 5 bases, and 4 bases lay outside the gene matches. The CDR3 region is CSALLAGNEQFF. The part of the CDR3 DNA that was read is TGCAGTGCTCTTTTAGCGGGGAATGAG.

Of note for this clone: Read coverage stops 3 residues before the CDR3 terminus; the germline J gene supplies the remainder. The rearrangement links TRBV20-1 to TRBJ2-2; the match to TRBD2 covers 7 bases. This CDR3 is built from 14 residues. V lost 4 bases to trimming and J lost 1 base; unmatched junction nucleotides: 3. The germline CDR1 and CDR2 sequences are DFQATT and SNEGSKA (reference sequence). CDR3 bases read: TGCAGTGCTACGGGCGGGGGGAACACCGGGGAG. Translated, it gives CSATGGGNTGE. The full-length CDR3 reads as CSATGGGNTGELFF.

Comments on this clone: The sequence runs out 3 residues before the end of the CDR3; the remainder is reconstructed from the germline J gene. The chain couples TRBV20-1 to TRBJ2-7; TRBD1 is a possible D gene (5 bases). Germline V gene lookup returns CDR1 DFQATT and CDR2 SNEGSKA (reference sequence). This CDR3 has 14 residues. The V end was cut by 3 bases, the J end by 2 bases, with 14 bases between. Partial CDR3 DNA: TGCAGTGCTAGTAGGGCAGGGCAGCCCTACGAG. Translated: CSASRAGQPYE. The whole CDR3 region reads CSASRAGQPYEQYF.

For this clone: Read coverage stops 3 residues before the CDR3 terminus; the germline J gene supplies the remainder. The chain has TRBV2 and TRBJ2-6; 8 bases align to TRBD1. V was clipped by 6 bases and J by 10 bases; unmatched bases: 11. Germline lookup yields CDR1 SNHLY and CDR2 FYNNEI. The CDR3 sequence is 15 residues long. CDR3 DNA (partial): TGTGCCAGCAGCCCGGACAGGGACGCCTCTAACGTC. As protein: CASSPDRDASNV. The whole CDR3 reads CASSPDRDASNVLTF.

Regarding this clone: The read falls 3 residues short of the CDR3 end, and the missing part is taken from the germline J gene. This rearrangement joins TRBV5-1 to TRBJ1-4, with 8 nucleotides matching TRBD1. Germline CDR1 is SGHRS and CDR2 is YFSETQ. CDR3 length: 14 residues. CDR3 in amino acids: CASSLPGQATELFF. Partial CDR3 DNA: TGCGCCAGCAGCTTACCGGGACAGGCGACTGAA.

On this clone itself: Read coverage stops 3 residues before the CDR3 terminus; the germline J gene supplies the remainder. At the DNA level, this CDR3 is encoded by other sequences in the same sample as well. V and J are TRBV10-1 and TRBJ2-7; 8 positions agree with TRBD2. Germline CDR1 WNHNN, CDR2 SYGVQD (reference sequence). The CDR3 totals 14 residues. V dropped 5 bases and J dropped 0; count of bases not matched to a gene: 3. CDR3 bases read: TGCGCCAGCAGTTCCGGGACTAGCTCCTACGAG. Protein: CASSSGTSSYE. The CDR3 in full is CASSSGTSSYEQYF.

As concerns this clone: Read data end 3 residues before the CDR3 end; the end is taken from the germline J gene. The chain employs TRBV19 and TRBJ2-1; 16 bases are shared with TRBD2. The V segment lost 5 bases and the J segment 4 bases; nucleotides outside the gene matches: 5. Germline assignment: CDR1 LNHDA and CDR2 SQIVND (reference sequence). The CDR3 consists of 17 residues. Here the CDR3 reads CASSFGTSGGVYNEQFF. CDR3 DNA (partial): TGTGCCAGTAGTTTCGGGACTAGCGGGGGGGTATACAATGAG.

Comments on this clone: Coverage ceases 3 residues before the CDR3 finishes, and the germline J gene fills in the end. The chain couples TRBV5-4 to TRBJ2-7, with 9 positions matching TRBD1. V gave up 4 bases and J gave up 5 bases; unmatched junction bases: 7. Looked up from germline, CDR1 is SGHNT and CDR2 is YYREEE (reference sequence). This CDR3 contains 14 residues. Partial CDR3 DNA: TGTGCCAGCAGCCTGACGGACAGGGGTAACGAG. Its protein product is CASSLTDRGNE. The complete CDR3 protein is CASSLTDRGNEQYF.

As for this clone: The read ends 3 residues shy of where the CDR3 ends; the end is completed using the germline J gene. V and J are TRBV20-1 and TRBJ2-5; no clear D. This CDR3 has 11 amino acids. The V gene's germline CDR1 is DFQATT and CDR2 SNEGSKA (reference sequence). Trimming cost V 5 bases and J 2 bases, with 6 bases left between them. Partial CDR3 DNA: TGCAGTGCTGGTAGTCAAGAGACC. Residues: CSAGSQET. The entire CDR3 protein reads CSAGSQETQYF.